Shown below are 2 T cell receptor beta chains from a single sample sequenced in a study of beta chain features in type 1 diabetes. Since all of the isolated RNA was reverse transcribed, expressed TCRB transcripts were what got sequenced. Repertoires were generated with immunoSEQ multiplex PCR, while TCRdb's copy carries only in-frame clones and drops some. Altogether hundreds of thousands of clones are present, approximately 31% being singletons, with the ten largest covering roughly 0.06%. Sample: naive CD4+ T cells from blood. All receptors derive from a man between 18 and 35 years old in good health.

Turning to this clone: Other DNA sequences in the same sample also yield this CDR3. The CDR3 reads CAWSVTGGNQPQHF. Here the CDR3 DNA reads TGTGCCTGGAGTGTAACAGGGGGTAATCAGCCCCAGCATTTT. This rearrangement joins TRBV30 to TRBJ1-5; 8 bases are a match to TRBD1. V lost 0 bases to trimming and J lost 4 bases; unmatched junction nucleotides: 2. In germline, CDR1 is GTSNPN, CDR2 SVGIG (reference sequence). This CDR3 has 14 amino acids.

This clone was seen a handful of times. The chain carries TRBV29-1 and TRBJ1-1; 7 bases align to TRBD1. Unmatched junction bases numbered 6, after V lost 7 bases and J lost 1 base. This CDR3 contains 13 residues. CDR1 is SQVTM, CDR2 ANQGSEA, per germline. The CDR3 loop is CSASGQQNTEAFF. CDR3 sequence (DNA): TGCAGCGCTTCGGGACAGCAGAACACTGAAGCTTTCTTT.